The 27 T cell receptor beta chains presented below share a single source sample, sequenced in a study of T cells in Graves' hyperthyroidism and ophthalmopathy (dated by TCRdb to between 2018 and 2021). The method behind the library was multiplex PCR. The run used an Illumina HiSeq 2000. TCR beta CDR3 regions were amplified from RNA transcripts. For the first round of RT-PCR on the TCR CDR3, the HTBI primer set was used together with the Qiagen OneStep RT-PCR kit. Using fastp trimming at Q25 and MiXCR clonotype assembly, TCRdb reanalyzed the public sequencing data and kept in-frame beta chains. Each record represents a unique CDR3 protein, reported with the most common genes and DNA among its rows. The table for this sample lists around 300,000 distinct CDR3 sequences; about 25% of them were counted only once. Together, the top ten hold approximately 30% of the sample. Sequencing was done on a sample of blood. These receptors originate from a man aged 40-49 years with Graves' hyperthyroidism that later progressed to Graves' ophthalmopathy.

V is TRBV11-2 and J is TRBJ2-5, with D unresolved. The CDR3 totals 15 residues. Per germline, CDR1 SGHAT and CDR2 FQNNGV. V lost 4 bases, J lost 12 bases, and 24 bases lay in between. CDR3 residues: CASSSLQHNVKSKYF. The CDR3 DNA follows: TGTGCCAGCAGCTCCCTCCAACATAACGTGAAATCCAAGTACTTC.

This clonotype was found many times. The rearrangement joins TRBV12-3 or TRBV12-4 to TRBJ2-7; D is undetermined. V lost 5 bases, J lost 0 bases, and 11 bases lay in between. CDR3 length: 14 amino acids. CDR3 DNA sequence: TGTGCCAGCAGTAGCCGTTTGATCTCCTACGAGCAGTACTTC. Translating gives CASSSRLISYEQYF.

This clonotype was picked up many times. This chain uses TRBV19 with TRBJ2-2, with D hard to call. Germline assignment: CDR1 LNHDA and CDR2 SQIVND (reference sequence). The CDR3 has 11 amino acids. The ends were cut back, 9 bases at V and 9 bases at J, with 11 bases in the middle. CDR3 DNA sequence: TGTGCCAGCCTACAGAACCGGGAGCTGTTTTTT. Residues: CASLQNRELFF.

V usage is TRBV12-3 or TRBV12-4 and J usage is TRBJ2-5; 10 nucleotides match TRBD2. After removal of 6 bases from V and 1 base from J, the junction contained 8 bases not matched to a gene. The length of the CDR3 is 16 residues. The CDR3 is CASSPGLAGAQETQYF. DNA for the CDR3: TGTGCCAGCAGCCCCGGCCTAGCGGGAGCCCAAGAGACCCAGTACTTC.

The chain couples TRBV7-8 to TRBJ2-7; D gene ambiguous. Trimming shortened V by 1 base and J by 2 bases, and 9 bases separated the two germline ends. Germline CDR1 is SGHVS and CDR2 is FQNEAQ. The CDR3 is made up of 14 amino acids. Written as DNA, the CDR3 is TGTGCCAGCAGCTTAGAGGTGGTAGCCTACGAGCAGTACTTC. Encoded protein: CASSLEVVAYEQYF.

The chain has TRBV6-2 or TRBV6-3 and TRBJ1-5; 9 positions agree with TRBD1. The CDR3 runs 15 residues. Germline V gives CDR1 MNHEY, CDR2 SVGEGT. Unmatched junction bases numbered 6, after V lost 5 bases and J lost 4 bases. The CDR3 DNA follows: TGTGCCAGCAGTCTAACAGGGGGCGCAAATCAGCCCCAGCATTTT. It is translated as CASSLTGGANQPQHF.

This clonotype was detected ten times or more. The V and J genes are TRBV13 and TRBJ1-2, with 7 bases aligning to TRBD1. The germline V gene has CDR1 PRHDT and CDR2 FYEKMQ (reference sequence). With V trimmed by 2 bases and J by 2 bases, 5 bases remained unmatched. This CDR3 contains 15 residues. The CDR3 sequence is CASSLFDRENYGYTF. The CDR3 nucleotides read TGTGCCAGCAGCTTATTTGACAGGGAAAACTATGGCTACACCTTC.

This chain uses TRBV6-1 with TRBJ1-5; tentative D call: TRBD1 (6 bases). The V gene's germline CDR1 is MNHNS and CDR2 SASEGT. The germline V and J ends were trimmed by 4 bases and 0 bases, with 16 bases remaining between them. CDR3 length: 17 residues. Here the CDR3 DNA reads TGTGCCAGCAGTGCCCGGGACAAGGGATATAGCAATCAGCCCCAGCATTTT. It translates to CASSARDKGYSNQPQHF.

This clonotype was picked up many times. The chain couples TRBV20-1 to TRBJ1-5; 8 nucleotides line up with TRBD1. V shed 0 bases, J shed 0 bases, and the junction held 7 bases outside the gene matches. The germline CDR1 and CDR2 sequences are DFQATT and SNEGSKA (reference sequence). The CDR3 is made up of 17 amino acids. CDR3 residues: CSARDFRQGYSNQPQHF. As DNA, the CDR3 is TGCAGTGCTAGAGATTTTCGACAGGGGTATAGCAATCAGCCCCAGCATTTT.

This clonotype was seen a handful of times. Germline and junction disagree at one end, which may indicate a read error. This chain connects TRBV11-2 to TRBJ1-2; TRBD1 is a possible D gene (6 bases). CDR1 is SGHAT and CDR2 is FQNNGV in the germline V gene. The CDR3 spans 14 residues. CDR3 region: CATSRDQGNYGYTF. The CDR3 region has the DNA TGTGCCACCAGCAGAGATCAGGGGAACTATGGCTACACCTTC.

This clonotype appeared many times. This chain connects TRBV9 to TRBJ2-7, with a tentative D call TRBD2 (5 bases). There are 14 residues in the CDR3. Deletions cut 4 bases from V and 2 bases from J, with 13 bases between. Germline CDR1 SGDLS, CDR2 YYNGEE. The CDR3 protein is CASSPGVPTYEQYF. CDR3 bases: TGTGCCAGCAGCCCCGGGGTGCCCACCTACGAGCAGTACTTC.

V and J are TRBV11-2 and TRBJ2-7; tentative D call: TRBD1 (6 bases). Trimming removed 5 bases at V and 5 bases at J, with 22 bases between. The germline V gene has CDR1 SGHAT and CDR2 FQNNGV. The CDR3 consists of 16 residues. The CDR3 protein is CASSLGSFQGLDEQYF. The DNA for the CDR3 is TGTGCCAGCAGCCTGGGTTCGTTCCAGGGGTTGGACGAGCAGTACTTC.

This clonotype was detected many times. The chain joins TRBV11-3 to TRBJ2-2; no clear D gene. The CDR3 totals 13 residues. With 3 bases removed from V and 3 bases from J, the gap between germline ends came to 5 bases. Germline CDR1 SGHNT, CDR2 YENEEA. CDR3 nucleotide sequence: TGTGCCAGCAGCTTCGTTTACACCGGGGAGCTGTTTTTT. It specifies CASSFVYTGELFF.

Ten or more counts support this clonotype. The chain carries TRBV19 and TRBJ1-5, with no clear D. With 0 bases removed from V and 3 bases from J, the gap between germline ends came to 15 bases. This CDR3 is built from 17 residues. Germline CDR1 and CDR2: LNHDA and SQIVND (reference sequence). Written as DNA, the CDR3 is TGTGCCAGTAGTATAGATCGGGGAGGTAGGCACAATCAGCCCCAGCATTTT. Protein: CASSIDRGGRHNQPQHF.

V usage is TRBV6-5 and J usage is TRBJ2-7; tentatively, D is TRBD1 (5 bases). V was shortened by 5 bases and J by 12 bases, with 11 bases between the two germline ends. Germline V CDR1 and CDR2: MNHEY, SVGAGI. This CDR3 spans 10 amino acids. The CDR3 coding sequence is TGTGCCAGCAGTCCCCAGGGTGGGTACTTC. Encoded protein: CASSPQGGYF.

This clonotype has ten or more counts. The chain is built from TRBV6-1 and TRBJ1-2; D call uncertain. V dropped 1 base and J dropped 5 bases, with 8 bases sitting between them. The germline CDR1 and CDR2 sequences are MNHNS and SASEGT. The CDR3 covers 13 residues. CDR3 sequence reads: CASSEGQLYGYTF. In nucleotides, the CDR3 is TGTGCCAGCAGTGAAGGGCAGCTATATGGCTACACCTTC.

A few counts support this clonotype. The rearrangement links TRBV20-1 to TRBJ2-7, with 7 positions matching TRBD1. This CDR3 comprises 15 residues. CDR1 and CDR2 from the germline V gene are DFQATT and SNEGSKA (reference sequence). Trimming cost V 3 bases and J 1 base; bases outside gene matches: 9. The CDR3 nucleotides read TGCAGTGCTAGGCGCCGTCAGGGACAGTCCTACGAGCAGTACTTC. It encodes CSARRRQGQSYEQYF.

This clonotype was recorded many times. The chain links TRBV9 to TRBJ2-7; D uncertain. The germline V gene has CDR1 SGDLS and CDR2 YYNGEE. Trimming took 0 bases from V and 3 from J, leaving 13 bases between them. The CDR3 length is 15 residues. The CDR3 spells CASSVDPSTLYEQYF. CDR3 in DNA: TGTGCCAGCAGCGTAGATCCTTCGACCCTCTACGAGCAGTACTTC. Full variable domain (outside the CDR3, taken from reference TRBV9 and TRBJ2-7): DSGVTQTPKHLITATGQRVTLRCSPRSGDLSVYWYQQSLDQGLQFLIQYYNGEERAKGNILERFSAQQFPDLHSELNLSSLELGDSALYFCASSVDPSTLYEQYFGPGTRLTVT.

This clonotype was found many times. This chain links TRBV19 with TRBJ1-1, with D possibly matching TRBD1 (5 bases). Per germline, CDR1 LNHDA and CDR2 SQIVND (reference sequence). V dropped 5 bases and J dropped 0 bases, with 16 bases sitting between them. The CDR3 runs 16 residues. CDR3 DNA: TGTGCCAGTAGTCCCTACTCGGGGCGTATGAACACTGAAGCTTTCTTT. Amino acids: CASSPYSGRMNTEAFF.

This clonotype was seen repeatedly, ten times or more. This sequence joins TRBV7-3 and TRBJ2-5; D possibly corresponds to TRBD2 (5 bases). The ends were cut back, 5 bases at V and 5 bases at J, with 12 bases in the middle. The CDR3 has 13 residues. Looked up from germline, CDR1 is SGHTA and CDR2 is FQGTGA. CDR3 protein: CASSPTRGETQYF. DNA of the CDR3: TGTGCCAGCAGCCCCACTAGAGGGGAGACCCAGTACTTC. The whole variable domain, remainder taken from reference TRBV7-3 and TRBJ2-5, is GAGVSQTPSNKVTEKGKYVELRCDPISGHTALYWYRQSLGQGPEFLIYFQGTGAADDSGLPNDRFFAVRPEGSVSTLKIQRTERGDSAVYLCASSPTRGETQYFGPGTRLLVL.

The rearrangement links TRBV6-2 or TRBV6-3 to TRBJ1-5; no firm D call. This CDR3 has 17 amino acids. From germline, CDR1 is MNHEY and CDR2 SVGEGT. V dropped 2 bases and J dropped 0 bases, with 14 bases sitting between them. The CDR3 nucleotides are TGTGCCAGCAGTTACACTCCTGGGTGGTATAGCAATCAGCCCCAGCATTTT. This gives the protein CASSYTPGWYSNQPQHF.

This clonotype occurred many times. The chain joins TRBV19 to TRBJ2-4; D remains ambiguous. Germline V gene lookup returns CDR1 LNHDA and CDR2 SQIVND (reference sequence). The V end was cut by 2 bases, the J end by 4 bases, with 6 bases between. This CDR3 spans 13 amino acids. In DNA, the CDR3 is TGTGCCAGTAGTATAATTGAGAAAAACATTCAGTACTTC. Translated, it gives CASSIIEKNIQYF.

This clonotype came up many times. This chain connects TRBV3-1 to TRBJ1-2, with TRBD1 matching 10 bases. V lost 8 bases to trimming and J lost 6 bases; unmatched junction nucleotides: 3. The CDR3 length is 12 residues. Germline V CDR1 and CDR2: LGHDT, YNNKEL (reference sequence). CDR3 nucleotides: TGTGCCAGCGGGGGACAGGGGCATGGCTACACCTTC. Its protein is CASGGQGHGYTF.

This clonotype was seen ten or more times. The V and J genes are TRBV28 and TRBJ1-1; a weak D match, TRBD1 (6 bases). CDR1 is MDHEN, CDR2 SYDVKM, per germline. The CDR3 is 14 amino acids. V was clipped by 2 bases and J by 3 bases, with 10 bases between them. CDR3 bases: TGTGCCAGCAGTTTACGGGGGGCTGACACTGAAGCTTTCTTT. This encodes CASSLRGADTEAFF.

Here the CDR3 reads CASSEAGGVNQPQHF. DNA of the CDR3: TGTGCCAGCAGTGAAGCGGGTGGTGTCAATCAGCCCCAGCATTTT. The chain couples TRBV6-1 to TRBJ1-5; D not resolved. V lost 0 bases to trimming and J lost 3 bases, with 9 bases between them. This CDR3 comprises 15 residues. CDR1 is MNHNS, CDR2 SASEGT, per germline.

This clonotype was counted at least ten times. CDR3 in amino acids: CASSQGQGFGQPQHF. CDR3 nucleotides: TGTGCCAGCAGCCAAGGACAGGGGTTTGGTCAGCCCCAGCATTTT. The V gene is TRBV3-1, the J gene TRBJ1-5; 8 nucleotides agree with TRBD1. V lost 1 base, J lost 6 bases, and 5 bases stayed unmatched. This CDR3 contains 15 residues. The germline CDR1 and CDR2 sequences are LGHDT and YNNKEL (reference sequence).

This clonotype came up many times. V usage is TRBV10-1 and J usage is TRBJ2-5; D unresolved. Looked up from germline, CDR1 is WNHNN and CDR2 is SYGVQD (reference sequence). Trimming cost V 5 bases and J 3 bases, with 16 bases left between them. This CDR3 contains 15 residues. The CDR3 DNA follows: TGCGCCAGCAGTACCTCCGTAAGGGCTAAAGAGACCCAGTACTTC. Protein product: CASSTSVRAKETQYF.